The present entry profiles one T cell receptor beta chain with its context. The data were taken from a study of blood T cells in healthy people across ages. A second roughly 7 to 11 cycle PCR used barcoded and J-beta primers. Tagging of each cDNA molecule was performed by a template-switch adaptor with 12 random nucleotides. TCRdb re-called the 5' RACE reads with MiXCR, one entry per CDR3 protein. Here the sample spans about 930,000 distinct CDR3 sequences, 25% to 35% being singletons. The CDR3 runs 14 residues. Germline V gives CDR1 SGHRS, CDR2 YFSETQ. The J segment lost 10 bases and the V segment lost 6 bases, leaving 10 bases of the junction unmatched. The sample also formed part of further work on T cells of mothers and their children. As that study records: Mother-child pairs who were related displayed a slightly higher overlap than unrelated pairs, a difference that was non-significant.

This receptor was taken from a woman in her forties in good health. This rearrangement joins TRBV5-1 to TRBJ1-4, with 9 bases aligning to TRBD1. The material sequenced was blood. For the CDR3, the DNA is TGCGCCAGCAAGCCGGGACAGGGAGGTGGAAAACTGTTTTTT. Residues: CASKPGQGGGKLFF. Together with reference TRBV5-1 and TRBJ1-4, the CDR3 gives the full variable domain: KAGVTQTPRYLIKTRGQQVTLSCSPISGHRSVSWYQQTPGQGLQFLFEYFSETQRNKGNFPGRFSGRQFSNSRSEMNVSTLELGDSALYLCASKPGQGGGKLFFGSGTQLSVL.